This entry lists 9 T cell receptor beta chains sequenced from one sample in a study of blood T cell repertoires in COVID-19. The method was immunoSEQ multiplex PCR; TCRdb's version includes in-frame clones alone and lacks a portion of them. The sample comprises roughly 220,000 clones, around 87% of which are singletons, and over 3% rests with the top ten. Sequencing used PBMCs or T cells enriched from blood (not recorded which). All receptors come from a woman aged 18-30 years in a cohort exposed to, infected with or recovered from COVID-19 (not recorded which).

The V call is TRBV25-1, the J call TRBJ1-1, with no clear D. The CDR3 is 13 residues long. The V gene's germline CDR1 is MGHDK and CDR2 SYGVNS. V was shortened by 6 bases and J by 7 bases, with 15 bases between the two germline ends. Here the CDR3 DNA reads TGTGCCAGCAGGGGAGAAGGTCCCAGTGAAGCTTTCTTT. Its protein is CASRGEGPSEAFF.

CDR3 region: CASSEGTAEKLFF. CDR3 in DNA: TGTGCCAGCAGTGAGGGGACAGCTGAAAAACTGTTTTTT. The rearrangement uses TRBV6-1 and TRBJ1-4; 7 bases are shared with TRBD1. The trim removed 3 bases at V and 7 bases at J, leaving 2 bases unmatched. Germline values: CDR1 MNHNS, CDR2 SASEGT. The CDR3 is 13 residues long.

This chain joins TRBV5-1 and TRBJ2-1; TRBD2 agrees at 13 bases. V lost 3 bases, J lost 6 bases, and 6 bases stayed unmatched. The CDR3 length is 16 residues. Germline-derived CDR1 and CDR2 are SGHRS and YFSETQ. The DNA for the CDR3 is TGCGCCAGCAGCTGGACTAGCGGGAGTAGTCCCAATGAGCAGTTCTTC. This encodes CASSWTSGSSPNEQFF.

This clone was counted only a few times. This rearrangement joins TRBV10-2 to TRBJ2-7, with D hard to call. This CDR3 region has 16 residues. Germline CDR1 reads WSHSY; CDR2 reads SAAADI. V lost 3 bases and J lost 5, with 20 bases in between. CDR3 region: CASSENGGGVWNEQYF. In DNA form, the CDR3 reads TGCGCCAGCAGTGAAAACGGCGGCGGTGTCTGGAACGAGCAGTACTTC.

V and J are TRBV11-2 and TRBJ2-7; the match to TRBD2 covers 8 bases. There are 15 residues in the CDR3. Germline V gene lookup returns CDR1 SGHAT and CDR2 FQNNGV. Unmatched junction bases numbered 11, after V lost 4 bases and J lost 6 bases. The CDR3 nucleotides read TGTGCCAGCAGCTCTACCCCGGGACTAGAGACCGAGCAGTACTTC. It yields the protein CASSSTPGLETEQYF.

The rearrangement links TRBV11-3 to TRBJ1-2; 10 bases line up with TRBD1. CDR1 is SGHNT and CDR2 is YENEEA in the germline V gene. The CDR3 is 14 amino acids. V trimming: 2 bases; J trimming: 8 bases; junction bases outside the gene matches: 5. CDR3 coding DNA: TGTGCCAGCAGCTTAAGCGGACAGGGGGACGGCTACACCTTC. Amino acid sequence: CASSLSGQGDGYTF.

V usage is TRBV7-2 and J usage is TRBJ2-5; unclear D gene. CDR3 length: 14 amino acids. Trimming pared 2 bases from V and 1 base from J, leaving 8 bases between. Germline V gene sequence: CDR1 SGHTA, CDR2 FQGNSA. This chain's CDR3 is CASSLRRVQETQYF. In DNA form, the CDR3 reads TGTGCCAGCAGCTTAAGACGGGTCCAAGAGACCCAGTACTTC.

The chain combines TRBV6-2 or TRBV6-3 with TRBJ2-5; 9 nucleotides agree with TRBD2. V was clipped by 5 bases and J by 6 bases; unmatched bases: 10. The CDR3 has 15 residues. Germline CDR1 is MNHEY and CDR2 is SVGEGT. CDR3 loop: CASSPLGGGEQTQYF. Written as DNA, the CDR3 is TGTGCCAGCAGTCCGCTTGGCGGGGGGGAACAGACCCAGTACTTC.

The J gene is TRBJ2-2, the V gene TRBV7-9, with 7 nucleotides matching TRBD2. V shed 8 bases and J 4 bases; nucleotides not matched to a gene: 13. Germline V gives CDR1 SEHNR, CDR2 FQNEAQ (reference sequence). CDR3 length: 16 residues. In DNA, the CDR3 is TGTGCCAGCTCCCTAGGGAGGGATCGGAGCACCGGGGAGCTGTTTTTT. It is translated as CASSLGRDRSTGELFF.